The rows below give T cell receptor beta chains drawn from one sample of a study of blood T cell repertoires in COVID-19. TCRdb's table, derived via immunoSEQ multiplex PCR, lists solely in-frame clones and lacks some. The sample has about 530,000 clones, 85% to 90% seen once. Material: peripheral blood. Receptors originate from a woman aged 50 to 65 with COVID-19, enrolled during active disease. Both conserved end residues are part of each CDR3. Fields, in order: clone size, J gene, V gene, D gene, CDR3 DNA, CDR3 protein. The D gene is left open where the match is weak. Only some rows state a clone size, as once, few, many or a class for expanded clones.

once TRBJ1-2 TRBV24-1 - TGTGCCACCAGTGGTGACAAGTGGGGCTACACCTTC CATSGDKWGYTF
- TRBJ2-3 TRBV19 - TGTGCCAGTAGAATCAGGCAAGAGAGCACAGATACGCAGTATTTT CASRIRQESTDTQYF
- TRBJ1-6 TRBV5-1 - TGCGCCAGCAGCTTGCGGGCAGGGCAGCAGGCACCCCTCCACTTT CASSLRAGQQAPLHF
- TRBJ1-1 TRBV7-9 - TGTGCCAGCAGCTTAAATCTTGAGGGACTTAACTTT CASSLNLEGLNF
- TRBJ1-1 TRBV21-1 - TGTGCCAGCATTCCGGCGTGGGCGTTGAACACTGAAGCTTTCTTT CASIPAWALNTEAFF
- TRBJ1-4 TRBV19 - TGTGCCAGTAGCATGGCCAGGGAAAAACTGTTTTTT CASSMAREKLFF
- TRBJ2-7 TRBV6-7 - TGTGCCAGCAGTTACTCAAGCTGGGGGGTGGGACAGCCATTCTACGAGCAGTACTTC CASSYSSWGVGQPFYEQYF
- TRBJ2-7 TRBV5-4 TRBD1 TGTGCCAGCAGAAAAGGGGGACAGTCCAGCCCCACCGAGCAGTACTTC CASRKGGQSSPTEQYF
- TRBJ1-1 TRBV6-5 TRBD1 TGTGCCCGGACAGGAGGGACTGAAGCTTTCTTT CARTGGTEAFF
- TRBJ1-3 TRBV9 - TGTGCCAGCAGCGCGAGGGGGGGAGAAGGAAACACCATATATTTT CASSARGGEGNTIYF
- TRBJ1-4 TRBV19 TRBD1 TGTGCCAGTAGCTCGGACAGGGAGGGATCGCTGTTTTTT CASSSDREGSLFF
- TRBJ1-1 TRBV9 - TGTGCCAGCAGCGTCGCGGCGGTGGACACTGAAGCTTTCTTT CASSVAAVDTEAFF
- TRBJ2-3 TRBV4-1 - TGCGCCAGCAGCCGGCAGGATACGCAGTATTTT CASSRQDTQYF
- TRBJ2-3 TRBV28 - TGTGCCAGCAGTAGCGGCACAGATACGCAGTATTTT CASSSGTDTQYF
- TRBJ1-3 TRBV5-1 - TGCGCCAGCAGTCTGAGTACTGGAAACACCATATATTTT CASSLSTGNTIYF
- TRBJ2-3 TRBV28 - TGTGCCAGCAGTTCCCTTGTGGGGGGGGCAAGGGCAGATACGCAGTATTTT CASSSLVGGARADTQYF
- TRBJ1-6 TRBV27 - TGTGCCAGCAGACCCGGAGGACAGCTTAATTCACCCCTCCACTTT CASRPGGQLNSPLHF
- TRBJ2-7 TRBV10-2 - TGCGCCAGCAGTGATTGGCGGGGCGCAACCTACGAGCAGTACTTC CASSDWRGATYEQYF
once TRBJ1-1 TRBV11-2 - TGTGCCAGCAGCTGGTCGACGGGGGGCAGGACTGAAGCTTTCTTT CASSWSTGGRTEAFF
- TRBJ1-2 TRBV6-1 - TGTGCCAGCAGTGAAAGTTTGAGCCACACCTTC CASSESLSHTF
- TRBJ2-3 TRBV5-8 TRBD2 TGTGCCAGCAGCTCTCTAGCGGGGGGGCCCCCAGATACGCAGTATTTT CASSSLAGGPPDTQYF
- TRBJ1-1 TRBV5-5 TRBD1 TGTGCCAGCAGCTGGACTGAAACCCGGGACAGGGGGCGGAACACTGAAGCTTTCTTT CASSWTETRDRGRNTEAFF
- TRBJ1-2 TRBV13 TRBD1 TGTGCCAGCAGCTTTGGGTCAGGGGGCTTTGGCTACACCTTC CASSFGSGGFGYTF
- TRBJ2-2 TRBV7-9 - TGTGCCAGCAGCCCCCCGACCGGGGAGCTGTTTTTT CASSPPTGELFF
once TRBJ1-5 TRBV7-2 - TGTGCCAGCAGGTCACTCGGGCAGCCCCAGCATTTT CASRSLGQPQHF
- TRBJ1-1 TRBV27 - TGTGCCAGCAGCTCAGGATTCACTGAAGCTTTCTTT CASSSGFTEAFF
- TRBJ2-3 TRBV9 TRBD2 TGTGCCAGCAGCGACCGACTAGCGGGCAGCACAGATACGCAGTATTTT CASSDRLAGSTDTQYF
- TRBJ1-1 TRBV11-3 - TGTGCCAGCAGCTTAGAAGGGCAGGGGACTGAAGCTTTCTTT CASSLEGQGTEAFF
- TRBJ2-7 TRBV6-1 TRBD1 TGTGCCAGCAGTGAGAACAGGGGGGCGAGGGAGCAGTACTTC CASSENRGAREQYF
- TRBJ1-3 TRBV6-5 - TGTGCCAGCAGTCAGCCGGGACACTTTGGAAACACCATATATTTT CASSQPGHFGNTIYF
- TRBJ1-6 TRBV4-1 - TGCGCCAGCAGCCAAGTGCCGGCCTATAATTCACCCCTCCACTTT CASSQVPAYNSPLHF
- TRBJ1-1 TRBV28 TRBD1 TGTGCCAGCCGCCGCCAAGGGGGCGGGAACACTGAAGCTTTCTTT CASRRQGGGNTEAFF
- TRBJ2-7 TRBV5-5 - TGTGCCAGCAGCTTGGTCAGGGTCGAGCAGTACTTC CASSLVRVEQYF
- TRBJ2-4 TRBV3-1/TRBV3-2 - TGTGCCAGCAGCCAATGGAGGGAATTGAACATTCAGTACTTC CASSQWRELNIQYF
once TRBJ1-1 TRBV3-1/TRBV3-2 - TGTGCCAGCAGCCAAGCCCGGGGGGGCACTGAAGCTTTCTTT CASSQARGGTEAFF